This T cell receptor beta chain was sequenced in a study of Ad26.COV2.S vaccination and SARS-CoV-2 variants. The overall study: Each vaccinee took Ad26.COV2.S intramuscularly, once or twice 56 days apart. Study results and limitations: Substantial breadth in spike-specific CD8+ and CD4+ T cell responses was reportedly seen after vaccination. Participants given vaccine showed non-spike TCR breadth similar to that of placebo recipients. Individuals receiving vaccine had higher spike-specific TCR breadth than placebo recipients did.

Profiled with immunoSEQ multiplex PCR; TCRdb holds only in-frame clones, not every one. Of 380,000 or so clones listed, about 87% are singletons. Specified treatment: roughly 20 received Ad26.COV2.S at low or high dose, single or two shots; a few received placebo; per-sample allocation not given. Specimen acquisition occurred on day 63 following the initial vaccine or placebo injection. This clone was counted only a few times. Its antigen is undetermined. CDR3 length equals 14 residues. V lost 3 bases, J lost 3 bases, and 5 bases stayed unmatched. The germline V gene has CDR1 SEHNR and CDR2 FQNEAQ (reference sequence).

The TCR originated in a person between 18 and 65 years old who received the Ad26.COV2.S COVID-19 vaccine or a placebo. J is TRBJ2-7 and V is TRBV7-9; 7 nucleotides match TRBD1. The specimen comprised peripheral blood, sampled in a trial of Ad26.COV2.S vaccine versus placebo. The CDR3 DNA follows: TGTGCCAGCAGCTTCCAAAGACAGGGCTACGAGCAGTACTTC. Translated: CASSFQRQGYEQYF.